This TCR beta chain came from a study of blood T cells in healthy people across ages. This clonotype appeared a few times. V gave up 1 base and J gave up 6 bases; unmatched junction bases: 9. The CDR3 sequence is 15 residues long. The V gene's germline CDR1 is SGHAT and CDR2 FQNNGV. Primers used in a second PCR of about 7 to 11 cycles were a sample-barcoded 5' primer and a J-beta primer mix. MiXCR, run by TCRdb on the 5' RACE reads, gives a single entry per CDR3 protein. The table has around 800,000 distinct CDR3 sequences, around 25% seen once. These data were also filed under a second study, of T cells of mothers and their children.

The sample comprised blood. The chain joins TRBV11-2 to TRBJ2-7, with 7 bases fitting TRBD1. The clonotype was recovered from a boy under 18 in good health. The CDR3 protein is CASSLAVQGVGEQYF. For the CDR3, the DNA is TGTGCCAGCAGCTTAGCTGTCCAGGGGGTGGGCGAGCAGTACTTC.